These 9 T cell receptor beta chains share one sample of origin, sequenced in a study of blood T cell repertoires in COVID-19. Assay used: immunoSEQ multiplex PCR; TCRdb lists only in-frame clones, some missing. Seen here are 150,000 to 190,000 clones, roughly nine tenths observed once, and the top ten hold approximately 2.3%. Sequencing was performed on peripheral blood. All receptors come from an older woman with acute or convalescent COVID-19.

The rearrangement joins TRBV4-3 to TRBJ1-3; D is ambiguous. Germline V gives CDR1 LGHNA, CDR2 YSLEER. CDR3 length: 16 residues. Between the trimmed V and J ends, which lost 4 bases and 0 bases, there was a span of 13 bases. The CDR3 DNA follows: TGCGCCAGCAGCCGCAGTTTGGCCGACTCTGGAAACACCATATATTTT. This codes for CASSRSLADSGNTIYF.

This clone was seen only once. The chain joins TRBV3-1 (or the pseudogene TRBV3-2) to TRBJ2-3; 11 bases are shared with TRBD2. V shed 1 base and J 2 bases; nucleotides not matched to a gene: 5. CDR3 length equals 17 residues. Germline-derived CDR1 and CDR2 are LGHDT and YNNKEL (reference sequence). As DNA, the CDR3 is TGTGCCAGCAGCCAAGGAACTAGCGGGGGTACCACAGATACGCAGTATTTT. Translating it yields CASSQGTSGGTTDTQYF.

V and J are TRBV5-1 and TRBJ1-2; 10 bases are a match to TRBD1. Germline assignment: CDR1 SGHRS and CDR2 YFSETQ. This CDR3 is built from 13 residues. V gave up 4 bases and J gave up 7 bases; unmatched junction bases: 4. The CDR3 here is CASSPGQGIGYTF. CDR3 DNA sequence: TGCGCCAGCAGCCCGGGACAGGGGATTGGCTACACCTTC.

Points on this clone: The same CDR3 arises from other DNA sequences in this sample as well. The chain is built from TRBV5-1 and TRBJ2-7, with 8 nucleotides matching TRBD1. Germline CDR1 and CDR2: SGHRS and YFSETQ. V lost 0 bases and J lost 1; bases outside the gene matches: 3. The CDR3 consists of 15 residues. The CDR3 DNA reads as TGCGCCAGCAGCTTGGGGCAGGGGGCATCCTACGAGCAGTACGTC. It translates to CASSLGQGASYEQYV.

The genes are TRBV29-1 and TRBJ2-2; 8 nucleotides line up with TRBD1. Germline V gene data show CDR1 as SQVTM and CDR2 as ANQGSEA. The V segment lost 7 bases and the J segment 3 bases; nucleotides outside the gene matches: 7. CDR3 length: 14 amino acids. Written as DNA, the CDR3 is TGCAGCGCCCGGACAGGGAGCGACACCGGGGAGCTGTTTTTT. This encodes CSARTGSDTGELFF.

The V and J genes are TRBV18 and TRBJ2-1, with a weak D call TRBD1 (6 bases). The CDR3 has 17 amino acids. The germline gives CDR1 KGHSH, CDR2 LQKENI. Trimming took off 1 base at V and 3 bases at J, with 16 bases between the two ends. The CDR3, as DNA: TGTGCCAGCTCACCACAGGACAGCTCATTCCTCTACAATGAGCAGTTCTTC. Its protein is CASSPQDSSFLYNEQFF.

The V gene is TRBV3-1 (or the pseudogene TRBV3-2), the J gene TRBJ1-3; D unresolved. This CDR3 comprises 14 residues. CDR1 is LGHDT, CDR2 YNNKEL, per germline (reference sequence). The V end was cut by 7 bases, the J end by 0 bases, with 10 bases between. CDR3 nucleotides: TGTGCCAGCAAGAAGGAGAGCTCTGGAAACACCATATATTTT. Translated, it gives CASKKESSGNTIYF.

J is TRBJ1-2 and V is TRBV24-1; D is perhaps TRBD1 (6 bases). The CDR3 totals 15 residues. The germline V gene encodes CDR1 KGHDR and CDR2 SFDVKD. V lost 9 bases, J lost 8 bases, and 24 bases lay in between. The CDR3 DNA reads TGTGCCACCGAATATCGGGACACCAGAAGGGTAGGCTACACCTTC. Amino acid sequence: CATEYRDTRRVGYTF.

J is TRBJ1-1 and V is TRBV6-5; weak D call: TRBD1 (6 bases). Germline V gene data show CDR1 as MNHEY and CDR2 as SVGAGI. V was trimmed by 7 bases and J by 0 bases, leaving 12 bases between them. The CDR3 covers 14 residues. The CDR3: CASMFTGLNTEAFF. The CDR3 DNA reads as TGTGCCAGCATGTTCACAGGGTTGAACACTGAAGCTTTCTTT.